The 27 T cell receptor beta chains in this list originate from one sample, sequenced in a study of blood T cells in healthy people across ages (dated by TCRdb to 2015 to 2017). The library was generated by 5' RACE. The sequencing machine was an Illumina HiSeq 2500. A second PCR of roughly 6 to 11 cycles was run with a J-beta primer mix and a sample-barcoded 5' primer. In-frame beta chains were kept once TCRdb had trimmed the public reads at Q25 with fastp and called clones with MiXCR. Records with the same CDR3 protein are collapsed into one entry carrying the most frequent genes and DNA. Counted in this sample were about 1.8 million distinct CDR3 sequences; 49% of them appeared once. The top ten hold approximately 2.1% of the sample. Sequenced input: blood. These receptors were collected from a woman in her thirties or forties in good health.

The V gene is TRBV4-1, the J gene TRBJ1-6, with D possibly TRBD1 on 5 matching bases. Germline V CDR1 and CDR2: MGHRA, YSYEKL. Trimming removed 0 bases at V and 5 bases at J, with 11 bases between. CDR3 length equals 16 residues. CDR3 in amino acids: CASSQEKGSNNSPLHF. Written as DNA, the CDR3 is TGCGCCAGCAGCCAAGAAAAGGGGAGTAATAATTCACCCCTCCACTTT.

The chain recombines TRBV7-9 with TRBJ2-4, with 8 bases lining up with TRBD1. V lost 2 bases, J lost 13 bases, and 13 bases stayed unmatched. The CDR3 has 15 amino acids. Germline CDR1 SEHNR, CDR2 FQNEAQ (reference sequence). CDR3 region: CASSLTRQGSIEQYF. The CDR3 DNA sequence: TGTGCCAGCAGCTTAACAAGACAGGGGTCAATAGAGCAGTACTTC.

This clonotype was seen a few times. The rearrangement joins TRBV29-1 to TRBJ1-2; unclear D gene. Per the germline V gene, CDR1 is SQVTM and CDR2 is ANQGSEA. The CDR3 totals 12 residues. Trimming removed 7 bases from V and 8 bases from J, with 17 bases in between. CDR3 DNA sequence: TGCAGCGATGTCTATTCAGCTCGGGGCTACACCTTC. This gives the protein CSDVYSARGYTF.

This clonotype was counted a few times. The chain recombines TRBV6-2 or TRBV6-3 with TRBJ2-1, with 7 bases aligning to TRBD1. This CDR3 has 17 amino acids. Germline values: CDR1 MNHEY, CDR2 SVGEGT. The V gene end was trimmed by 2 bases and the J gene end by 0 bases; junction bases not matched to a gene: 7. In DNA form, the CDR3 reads TGTGCCAGCAGTTACGGGGACAGTCCCTACTCCTACAATGAGCAGTTCTTC. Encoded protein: CASSYGDSPYSYNEQFF.

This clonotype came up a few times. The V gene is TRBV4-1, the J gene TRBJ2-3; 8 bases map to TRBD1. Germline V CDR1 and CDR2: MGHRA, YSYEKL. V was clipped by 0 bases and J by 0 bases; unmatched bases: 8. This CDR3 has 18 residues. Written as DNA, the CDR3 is TGCGCCAGCAGCCAAGATGGGACAGGAAAGGGAAGCACAGATACGCAGTATTTT. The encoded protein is CASSQDGTGKGSTDTQYF.

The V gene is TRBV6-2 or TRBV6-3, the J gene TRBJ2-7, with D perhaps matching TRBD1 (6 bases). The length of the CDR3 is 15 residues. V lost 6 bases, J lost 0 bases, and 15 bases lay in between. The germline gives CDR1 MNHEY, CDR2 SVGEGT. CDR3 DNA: TGTGCCAGCAGGGAACGCGGACAGATCTCCTACGAGCAGTACTTC. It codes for CASRERGQISYEQYF.

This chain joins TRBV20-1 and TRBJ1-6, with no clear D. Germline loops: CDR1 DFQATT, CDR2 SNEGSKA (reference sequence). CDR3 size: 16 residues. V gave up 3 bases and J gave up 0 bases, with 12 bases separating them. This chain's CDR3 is CSARRTESSYNSPLHF. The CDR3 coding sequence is TGCAGTGCTAGGAGGACGGAGAGCTCCTATAATTCACCCCTCCACTTT.

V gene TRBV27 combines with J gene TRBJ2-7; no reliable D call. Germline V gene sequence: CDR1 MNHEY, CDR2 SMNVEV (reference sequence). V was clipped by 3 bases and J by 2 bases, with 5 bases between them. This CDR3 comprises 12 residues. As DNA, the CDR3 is TGTGCCAGCAGTTTTGACGCCTACGAGCAGTACTTC. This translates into CASSFDAYEQYF.

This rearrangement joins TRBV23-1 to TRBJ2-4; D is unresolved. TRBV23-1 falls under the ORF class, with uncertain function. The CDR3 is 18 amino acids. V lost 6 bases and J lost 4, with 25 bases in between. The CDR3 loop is CASSLIHNLRTGKNIQYF. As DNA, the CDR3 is TGCGCCAGCAGCCTAATTCATAACCTCCGGACGGGTAAAAACATTCAGTACTTC.

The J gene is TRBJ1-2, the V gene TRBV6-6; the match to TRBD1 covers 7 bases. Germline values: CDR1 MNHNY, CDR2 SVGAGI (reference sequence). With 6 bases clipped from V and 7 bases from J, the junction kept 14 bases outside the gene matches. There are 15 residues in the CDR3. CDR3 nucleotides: TGTGCCAGCAGGCCCCCCGACAGGGTAGGCGGTGGCTACACCTTC. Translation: CASRPPDRVGGGYTF.

The CDR3 sequence: CASSRPGTGSYGYTF. The CDR3, as DNA: TGTGCCAGCAGCCGTCCCGGGACAGGAAGCTATGGCTACACCTTC. The chain couples TRBV27 to TRBJ1-2; 8 bases line up with TRBD1. Germline V gene lookup returns CDR1 MNHEY and CDR2 SMNVEV (reference sequence). This CDR3 contains 15 residues. With V trimmed by 6 bases and J by 4 bases, 10 bases remained unmatched.

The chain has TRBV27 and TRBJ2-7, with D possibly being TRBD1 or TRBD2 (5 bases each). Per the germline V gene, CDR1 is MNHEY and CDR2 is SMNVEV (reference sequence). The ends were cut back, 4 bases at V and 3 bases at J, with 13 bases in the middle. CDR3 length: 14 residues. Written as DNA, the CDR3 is TGTGCCAGCAGTTCCCGGGGCGCCCACTACGAGCAGTACTTC. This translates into CASSSRGAHYEQYF.

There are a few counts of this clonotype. The CDR3 sequence is CASSLVGQDTYEQYF. The CDR3 nucleotides are TGTGCCAGCAGCTTAGTCGGACAGGACACCTACGAGCAGTACTTC. The chain carries TRBV7-8 and TRBJ2-7, with 7 bases identical to TRBD1. The germline gives CDR1 SGHVS, CDR2 FQNEAQ. This CDR3 region has 15 residues. With 1 base clipped from V and 2 bases from J, the junction kept 5 bases outside the gene matches.

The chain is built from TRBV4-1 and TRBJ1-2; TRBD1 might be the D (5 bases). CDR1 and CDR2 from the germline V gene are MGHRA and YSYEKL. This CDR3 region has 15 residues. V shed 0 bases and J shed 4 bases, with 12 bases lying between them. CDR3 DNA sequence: TGCGCCAGCAGCCAAGAGGGGGGAGTTAGCTATGGCTACACCTTC. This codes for CASSQEGGVSYGYTF.

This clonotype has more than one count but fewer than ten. For the CDR3, the DNA is TGTGCCAGCAGTTACTCGGGACAGGGAAGCACAGATACGCAGTATTTT. The encoded protein is CASSYSGQGSTDTQYF. This chain joins TRBV6-5 and TRBJ2-3, with TRBD1 matching over 9 bases. Looked up from germline, CDR1 is MNHEY and CDR2 is SVGAGI. V trimming: 0 bases; J trimming: 0 bases; junction bases outside the gene matches: 1. CDR3 length: 16 residues.

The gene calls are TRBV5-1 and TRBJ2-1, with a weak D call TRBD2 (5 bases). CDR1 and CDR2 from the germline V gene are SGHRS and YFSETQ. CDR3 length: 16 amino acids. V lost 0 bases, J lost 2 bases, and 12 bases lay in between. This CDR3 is CASSLGGGTAYNEQFF. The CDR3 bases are TGCGCCAGCAGCTTGGGAGGAGGTACAGCCTACAATGAGCAGTTCTTC.

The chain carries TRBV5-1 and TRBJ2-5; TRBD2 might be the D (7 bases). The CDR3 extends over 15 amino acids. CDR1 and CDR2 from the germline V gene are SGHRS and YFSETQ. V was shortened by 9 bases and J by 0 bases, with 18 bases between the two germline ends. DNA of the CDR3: TGCGCCACCCGGGCAGGCGGGGGCAACCAAGAGACCCAGTACTTC. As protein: CATRAGGGNQETQYF.

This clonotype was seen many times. The CDR3 loop is CASSLLTDQETQYF. CDR3 in DNA: TGTGCCAGCAGCTTATTGACAGATCAAGAGACCCAGTACTTC. The rearrangement joins TRBV7-2 to TRBJ2-5, with a possible D match to TRBD1 (5 bases). The germline V gene has CDR1 SGHTA and CDR2 FQGNSA. The CDR3 has 14 amino acids. Trimming removed 2 bases from V and 2 bases from J, with 9 bases in between.

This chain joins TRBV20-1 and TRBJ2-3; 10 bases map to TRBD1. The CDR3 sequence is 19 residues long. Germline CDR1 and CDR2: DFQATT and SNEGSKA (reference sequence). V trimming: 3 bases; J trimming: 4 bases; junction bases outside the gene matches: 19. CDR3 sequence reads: CSARTRWIPGTGVPDTQYF. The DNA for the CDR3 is TGCAGTGCTAGGACCCGATGGATTCCCGGGACAGGGGTCCCAGATACGCAGTATTTT.

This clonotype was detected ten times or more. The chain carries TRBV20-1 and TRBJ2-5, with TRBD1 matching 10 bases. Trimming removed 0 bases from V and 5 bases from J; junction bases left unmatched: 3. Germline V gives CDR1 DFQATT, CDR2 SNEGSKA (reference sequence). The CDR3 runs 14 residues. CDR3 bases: TGCAGTGCTAGAGAGACAGGGGGCAGGGAGACCCAGTACTTC. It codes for CSARETGGRETQYF.

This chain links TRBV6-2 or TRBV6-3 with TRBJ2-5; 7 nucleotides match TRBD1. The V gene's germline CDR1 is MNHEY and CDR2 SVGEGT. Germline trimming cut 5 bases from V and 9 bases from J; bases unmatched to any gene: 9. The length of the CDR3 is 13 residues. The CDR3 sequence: CASSRTGDRAQYF. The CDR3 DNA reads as TGTGCCAGCAGTCGGACAGGTGACCGGGCCCAGTACTTC.

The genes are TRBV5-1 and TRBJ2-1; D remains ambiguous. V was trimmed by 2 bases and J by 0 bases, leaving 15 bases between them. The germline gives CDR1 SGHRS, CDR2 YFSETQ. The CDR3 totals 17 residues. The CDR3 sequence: CASSFLTGGSSYNEQFF. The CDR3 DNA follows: TGCGCCAGCAGCTTTCTCACTGGCGGAAGCTCCTACAATGAGCAGTTCTTC.

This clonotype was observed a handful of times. The CDR3 bases are TGTGCCAGCAGATCACAGCGGGGGGGGTACAATGAGCAGTTCTTC. The encoded protein is CASRSQRGGYNEQFF. This sequence joins TRBV2 and TRBJ2-1; 10 bases are a match to TRBD2. CDR1 and CDR2 (germline): SNHLY, FYNNEI. The CDR3 length is 15 residues. The trim removed 6 bases at V and 4 bases at J, leaving 6 bases unmatched. The full variable domain, in which reference TRBV2 and TRBJ2-1 provide the parts outside the CDR3, is EPEVTQTPSHQVTQMGQEVILRCVPISNHLYFYWYRQILGQKVEFLVSFYNNEISEKSEIFDDQFSVERPDGSNFTLKIRSTKLEDSAMYFCASRSQRGGYNEQFFGPGTRLTVL.

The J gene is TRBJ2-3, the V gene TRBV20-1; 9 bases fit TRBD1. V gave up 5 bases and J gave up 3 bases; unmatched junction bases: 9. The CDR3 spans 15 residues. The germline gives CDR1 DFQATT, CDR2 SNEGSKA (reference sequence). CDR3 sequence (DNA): TGCAGTGCTCTGACAGGGGGGCCCAGGACAGATACGCAGTATTTT. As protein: CSALTGGPRTDTQYF.

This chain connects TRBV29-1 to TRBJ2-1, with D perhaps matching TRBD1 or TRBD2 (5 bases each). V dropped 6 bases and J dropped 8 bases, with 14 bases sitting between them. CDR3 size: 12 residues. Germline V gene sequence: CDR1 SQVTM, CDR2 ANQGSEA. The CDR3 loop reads CSVKPPGHEQFF. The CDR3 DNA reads TGCAGCGTGAAGCCGCCGGGGCATGAGCAGTTCTTC.

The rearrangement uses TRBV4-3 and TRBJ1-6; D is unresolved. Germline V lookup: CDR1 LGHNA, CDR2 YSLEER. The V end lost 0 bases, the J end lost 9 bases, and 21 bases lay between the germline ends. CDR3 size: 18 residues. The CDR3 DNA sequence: TGCGCCAGCAGCCAAGATCGGGTGCTGGGTCCTCTTAGTTCACCCCTCCACTTT. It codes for CASSQDRVLGPLSSPLHF.

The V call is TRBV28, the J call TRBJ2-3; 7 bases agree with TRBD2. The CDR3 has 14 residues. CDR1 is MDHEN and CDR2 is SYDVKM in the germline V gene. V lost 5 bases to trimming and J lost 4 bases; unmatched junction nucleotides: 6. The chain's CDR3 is CASSPNLAADTQYF. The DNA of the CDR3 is TGTGCCAGCAGTCCGAACCTAGCGGCAGATACGCAGTATTTT.